This T cell receptor beta chain appears in the sequencing data of a study of regulatory T cells in long-lasting Graves disease. The time point: persistent/refractory GD, antithyroid drugs over 5 years with positive TRAb. TCR sequences were obtained from RNA taken from PBMCs. An endocrinology unit in Xi'an, China, supplied the patients. Regarding the study as a whole: Sharing of public clonotypes was greater in persistent patients (2,741) than in new patients (fewer than 1,000). Newly diagnosed Graves' patients had higher TCR diversity than persistent ones.

The germline gives CDR1 ENHRY, CDR2 SYGVKD. Trimming took off 4 bases at V and 6 bases at J, with 13 bases between the two ends. The CDR3 contains 15 residues. Relying on iRepertoire HTBI primers and Arm-PCR of CDR3 regions, the team built TCR beta libraries. TCRdb called the multiplex PCR reads again in MiXCR, with one record for every CDR3 protein. The sample records 400,000 to 500,000 distinct CDR3 sequences, under 25% being singletons. At least ten counts were recorded for this clonotype. Its specificity is not known. The TCR sequence derives from a female donor with Graves disease. The sequencing used peripheral blood mononuclear cells (PBMCs), collected when the disease was refractory, from a patient treated with antithyroid drugs. This chain connects TRBV10-3 to TRBJ1-6, with D perhaps TRBD1 (5 bases). CDR3 in amino acids: CAISGLGQTNSPLHF. In DNA, the CDR3 is TGTGCCATCAGTGGATTGGGGCAGACTAATTCACCCCTCCACTTT.